A selection of T cell receptor beta chains follows, all from one sample in a study of response to subunit inactivated influenza vaccine. TCRdb recomputed calls from the RT-PCR reads with MiXCR, one row per CDR3 protein. Here the sample spans approximately 310,000 distinct CDR3 sequences, about a fifth being singletons. The input for sequencing was PBMCs from blood, taken 21 months after vaccination. The receptors were sampled from a man in his fifties or sixties who received an inactivated influenza vaccine. Both conserved end residues are part of each CDR3. The order of the fields is clone size, J gene, D gene, V gene, CDR3 length, CDR3 DNA, CDR3 protein. D genes are given only for firm matches. Rows give clone size only sometimes, using once, few, many, or a class for an expanded clone.

-	TRBJ2-1	-	TRBV4-1	15	TGCGCCAGCAGCCAAGATCATCGGGGGAACAATGAGCAGTTCTTC	CASSQDHRGNNEQFF
-	TRBJ2-7	-	TRBV12-3/TRBV12-4	15	TGTGCCAGCAGTTTTAAGGGGGGCTACTCCTACGAGCAGTACTTC	CASSFKGGYSYEQYF
many	TRBJ1-1	-	TRBV20-1	14	TGCAGTGCTAGCAGGGGCGCCATGAACACTGAAGCTTTCTTT	CSASRGAMNTEAFF
-	TRBJ1-1	TRBD1	TRBV7-8	16	TGTGCCAGCAGCCCAGGCCGGGACAGGATGAACACTGAAGCTTTCTTT	CASSPGRDRMNTEAFF
-	TRBJ2-3	-	TRBV10-3	12	TGTGCCATCAGTGTCTCTAGAGATACGCAGTATTTT	CAISVSRDTQYF
many	TRBJ2-5	-	TRBV7-2	13	TGTGCCAGCAGCTTGGGGGCGAAGGAGACCCAGTACTTC	CASSLGAKETQYF
few	TRBJ2-3	TRBD1	TRBV28	15	TGTGCCAGCAGTCTCGGACAGGGGGCGACAGATACGCAGTATTTT	CASSLGQGATDTQYF
few	TRBJ1-2	TRBD1	TRBV5-1	14	TGCGCCAGCAGCCTGGGACAGGGAGTTCATGGCTACACCTTC	CASSLGQGVHGYTF
-	TRBJ1-3	-	TRBV6-1	16	TGTGCCAGCAGTCCCTCTGGGGGAAGCTCTGGAAACACCATATATTTT	CASSPSGGSSGNTIYF
many	TRBJ1-2	-	TRBV20-1	14	TGCAGTGCTAGAGTGGCGGAGTCTAACTATGGCTACACCTTC	CSARVAESNYGYTF
-	TRBJ1-5	-	TRBV12-2	18	TGTGCAAGTCGCACCCGGGAAGAGGACAGGGGGCGCGATCAGCCCCAGCATTTT	CASRTREEDRGRDQPQHF
-	TRBJ1-2	-	TRBV12-3/TRBV12-4	13	TGTGCCAGCAGTTTCCAGGGAACCTATGGCTACACCTTC	CASSFQGTYGYTF
-	TRBJ1-3	TRBD1	TRBV6-1	17	TGTGCCAGCAGCCTTACCGGGACAGGAGACTCTGGAAACACCATATATTTT	CASSLTGTGDSGNTIYF
few	TRBJ1-5	TRBD1	TRBV27	16	TGTGCCAGCAGTCCCCGACAGGGGAGTAGCAATCAGCCCCAGCATTTT	CASSPRQGSSNQPQHF
-	TRBJ2-7	-	TRBV20-1	15	TGCAGTGCTAGAGATCAGAGGCCCTTGTCCTACGAGCAGTACTTC	CSARDQRPLSYEQYF
few	TRBJ1-1	-	TRBV3-1	13	TGTGCCAGCAGCCAAACAGGGTACACTGAAGCTTTCTTT	CASSQTGYTEAFF
-	TRBJ2-7	-	TRBV10-3	14	TGTGCCATCAGTGAGTCAGGGGACAACCACGAGCAGTACTTC	CAISESGDNHEQYF
-	TRBJ1-5	-	TRBV18	17	TGTGCCAGCTCACCCTGGGGGTTAAAAGGTAGCAATCAGCCCCAGCATTTT	CASSPWGLKGSNQPQHF
many	TRBJ1-4	-	TRBV20-1	15	TGCAGTGCCCCCCCTGGGGGGCGTGAGAGTGAAAAACTGTTTTTT	CSAPPGGRESEKLFF
-	TRBJ1-4	-	TRBV10-3	14	TGTGCCATCAGTGCGAGGGGCGCCGATGAAAAACTGTTTTTT	CAISARGADEKLFF
-	TRBJ1-3	TRBD1	TRBV7-9	17	TGTGCCAGCAGCTCCTACACAAACCGGGACAGGGAGGACACCATATATTTT	CASSSYTNRDREDTIYF
few	TRBJ1-2	-	TRBV20-1	15	TGCAGTGCTAGAGGGGGGTCCCCAACTAACTATGGCTACACCTTC	CSARGGSPTNYGYTF
-	TRBJ2-1	TRBD2	TRBV12-3/TRBV12-4	15	TGTGCCAGCAGAGGGGGGCTAGCGGGGAACAATGAGCAGTTCTTC	CASRGGLAGNNEQFF
few	TRBJ2-7	TRBD1	TRBV6-5	15	TGTGCCAGCAGTTACGTTCTGACAGGGTCCCGCGAGCAGTACTTC	CASSYVLTGSREQYF
-	TRBJ1-4	-	TRBV20-1	16	TGCAGTGCTAGGCCTTCGGACTCTGCAACTAATGAAAAACTGTTTTTT	CSARPSDSATNEKLFF
-	TRBJ1-2	-	TRBV20-1	13	TGCAGTGCTAGAGATCACCGGCATTGGGGCTACACCTTC	CSARDHRHWGYTF
-	TRBJ1-4	-	TRBV4-2	15	TGTGCCAGCAGCACCAGGTGGGGCGGGAGTGAAAAACTGTTTTTT	CASSTRWGGSEKLFF
many	TRBJ1-6	-	TRBV19	12	TGTGCCTCGAGTGTCGGCTATTCACCCCTCCACTTT	CASSVGYSPLHF
few	TRBJ2-1	-	TRBV4-3	15	TGCGCCAGCAGCCAAGAGCAGGTCTCCTACAATGAGCAGTTCTTC	CASSQEQVSYNEQFF
few	TRBJ2-3	TRBD2	TRBV20-1	15	TGCAGTGCTAGACGACTAGCGGGACCCACAGATACGCAGTATTTT	CSARRLAGPTDTQYF
many	TRBJ1-3	-	TRBV29-1	13	TGCAGCACCCAGTTCGGGACTGGAAACACCATATATTTT	CSTQFGTGNTIYF
few	TRBJ2-6	-	TRBV18	15	TGTGCCAGCAGTCCTCCAAGCTCTGGGGCCAACGTCCTGACTTTC	CASSPPSSGANVLTF
-	TRBJ2-7	-	TRBV3-1	14	TGTGCCAGCAGCCAAGGACAGAAAATCTACGAGCAGTACTTC	CASSQGQKIYEQYF
-	TRBJ2-5	-	TRBV12-3/TRBV12-4	14	TGTGCCAGCAGCCGGTCTAGCGCGCGAGAGACCCAGTACTTC	CASSRSSARETQYF
few	TRBJ2-7	TRBD1	TRBV4-1	15	TGCGCCAGCAGTTATCCGGGACAGGGGACCTACGAGCAGTACTTC	CASSYPGQGTYEQYF
-	TRBJ2-7	-	TRBV6-2/TRBV6-3	14	TGTGCCAGCAGTTACTCCCCTTCAGCCTACGAGCAGTACTTC	CASSYSPSAYEQYF
-	TRBJ2-1	-	TRBV18	12	TGTGCCAGCTCACCAAGTAGCGATGAGCAGTTCTTC	CASSPSSDEQFF
-	TRBJ2-5	TRBD1	TRBV7-2	15	TGTGCCAGCAGCTTAGCAGGGGGCTTGATCGAGACCCAGTACTTC	CASSLAGGLIETQYF
-	TRBJ2-1	TRBD2	TRBV20-1	15	TGCAGTGCCGGAGGGACTAGCGGATCCTACAATGAGCAGTTCTTC	CSAGGTSGSYNEQFF
many	TRBJ1-5	-	TRBV3-1	14	TGTGCCAGCAGCCAAGCGTTCGAGAATCAGCCCCAGCATTTT	CASSQAFENQPQHF
-	TRBJ1-3	-	TRBV5-1	16	TGCGCCAGCAGCTTGGGGACGGCAAATACTGGAAACACCATATATTTT	CASSLGTANTGNTIYF
-	TRBJ2-2	TRBD2	TRBV12-3/TRBV12-4	17	TGTGCCAGCAGTTTCGTCTCTTGGACTAGCGGCACCGGGGAGCTGTTTTTT	CASSFVSWTSGTGELFF
-	TRBJ2-3	-	TRBV11-2	14	TGTGCCAGCAGCTTAGAAACAGGGTTAAGGGGGCAGTATTTT	CASSLETGLRGQYF
few	TRBJ1-1	TRBD1	TRBV7-2	15	TGTGCCAGCAGCTTCGGGACAGGGGGGAGAGTTGAAGCTTTCTTT	CASSFGTGGRVEAFF
few	TRBJ2-5	TRBD2	TRBV12-3/TRBV12-4	15	TGTGCCAGCAGTGCACTAGCGGGAGGCTTCGAGACCCAGTACTTC	CASSALAGGFETQYF
few	TRBJ2-2	-	TRBV7-2	15	TGTGCCAGCAGCTTGTCAGGGTTGGACACCGGGGAGCTGTTTTTT	CASSLSGLDTGELFF
few	TRBJ1-5	-	TRBV4-1	16	TGCGCCAGCAGCCAAGGATTATTCGCTGAAAATCAGCCCCAGCATTTT	CASSQGLFAENQPQHF
-	TRBJ2-3	TRBD1	TRBV7-2	13	TGTGCCAGCAGCTTAGGGACAGGTTCTACGCAGTATTTT	CASSLGTGSTQYF
-	TRBJ2-7	-	TRBV30	11	TGTGCCTGGAGTGGCCAGTACGAGCAGTACTTC	CAWSGQYEQYF
-	TRBJ2-5	-	TRBV7-2	13	TGTGCCAGCAGCTTCGGGAAACAAGAGACCCAGTACTTC	CASSFGKQETQYF
-	TRBJ2-5	TRBD2	TRBV28	17	TGTGCCAGCAGCGGTCTAGCGGGGGGGAAGTACCAAGAGACCCAGTACTTC	CASSGLAGGKYQETQYF
few	TRBJ2-2	TRBD1	TRBV9	17	TGTGCCAGCAGCAATAACCCGGGACAGAAGAACACCGGGGAGCTGTTTTTT	CASSNNPGQKNTGELFF
few	TRBJ2-7	TRBD1	TRBV20-1	14	TGCAGTGCCAACCGGGACAGGGGAGTCTACGAGCAGTACTTC	CSANRDRGVYEQYF
-	TRBJ1-5	TRBD1	TRBV5-5	16	TGTGCCAGCAGCTTGGGGGCAGGGGGAAGCAATCAGCCCCAGCATTTT	CASSLGAGGSNQPQHF
-	TRBJ1-3	TRBD1	TRBV2	15	TGTGCCAGCAGTGCCGGACAGGCCTCTGGAAACACCATATATTTT	CASSAGQASGNTIYF
-	TRBJ2-1	TRBD2	TRBV4-3	17	TGCGCCAGCAGCCAAGATATCGGCGGGGGTACCTACAATGAGCAGTTCTTC	CASSQDIGGGTYNEQFF
many	TRBJ1-1	-	TRBV5-5	13	TGTGCCACCCAGTTGGATATGAACACTGAAGCTTTCTTT	CATQLDMNTEAFF
few	TRBJ1-2	TRBD1	TRBV12-5	13	TGTGCTAGTGGCCCAGGGACAGTTTATGGCTACACCTTC	CASGPGTVYGYTF
-	TRBJ2-1	-	TRBV10-3	12	TGTGCCATCCCGGGGCCTGGCAATGAGCAGTTCTTC	CAIPGPGNEQFF